These 7 T cell receptor beta chains came from one sample sequenced in a study of blood T cell repertoires in COVID-19. Measured with immunoSEQ multiplex PCR; TCRdb has only the in-frame clones, and not every one. Of 200,000 to 250,000 clones in the sample, around 86% are singletons; the top ten hold more than 9%. Sequencing used peripheral blood. Receptors originate from a man older than 75 with acute or convalescent COVID-19.

V gene TRBV29-1 combines with J gene TRBJ1-2; 7 bases line up with TRBD1. V lost 4 bases and J lost 8; bases outside the gene matches: 10. The germline gives CDR1 SQVTM, CDR2 ANQGSEA. The CDR3 runs to 13 residues. CDR3 loop: CSVVEGATTGYTF. The CDR3 DNA reads as TGCAGCGTTGTGGAGGGGGCTACTACGGGCTACACCTTC.

This rearrangement joins TRBV5-1 to TRBJ2-3, with TRBD1 identical over 9 bases. The CDR3 runs to 16 residues. Germline CDR1 reads SGHRS; CDR2 reads YFSETQ. The V segment lost 4 bases and the J segment 4 bases; nucleotides outside the gene matches: 10. CDR3 DNA: TGCGCCAGCAGCCCCCGGGACAGGGCGTGGGCAGATACGCAGTATTTT. Its protein product is CASSPRDRAWADTQYF.

This chain uses TRBV18 with TRBJ1-2; D gene unclear. Germline loops: CDR1 KGHSH, CDR2 LQKENI. The length of the CDR3 is 15 residues. Trimming cost V 3 bases and J 4 bases, with 15 bases left between them. The CDR3 spells CASSPTPEGPYGYTF. The CDR3 nucleotides read TGTGCCAGCTCACCTACTCCGGAGGGTCCCTATGGCTACACCTTC.

The J gene is TRBJ1-5, the V gene TRBV6-5, with 8 bases lining up with TRBD1. J lost 5 bases, V lost 2 bases, and 2 bases had no gene match. The CDR3 length is 14 residues. The germline CDR1 and CDR2 sequences are MNHEY and SVGAGI. This CDR3 is CASSYKTGDQPQHF. CDR3 bases: TGTGCCAGCAGTTACAAGACAGGGGATCAGCCCCAGCATTTT.

The chain couples TRBV29-1 to TRBJ2-7; 12 nucleotides agree with TRBD1. There are 14 residues in the CDR3. The V gene end was trimmed by 4 bases and the J gene end by 6 bases; junction bases not matched to a gene: 7. Germline assignment: CDR1 SQVTM and CDR2 ANQGSEA. This CDR3 is CSVASGTGGGEQYF. The CDR3, as DNA: TGCAGCGTTGCGTCCGGGACAGGGGGCGGCGAGCAGTACTTC.

This clone was counted between two and nine times. One junction end does not reproduce the germline sequence, and a read error may be involved. The chain links TRBV5-5 to TRBJ1-2; D is perhaps TRBD1 (5 bases). Germline CDR1 reads SGHKS; CDR2 reads YYEKEE (reference sequence). The CDR3 spans 13 residues. This chain's CDR3 is CASRLGPGEGYTF. CDR3 in DNA: TGTGCCAGCAGGTTGGGACCCGGGGAGGGCTACACCTTC.

As for this clone: Additional DNA sequences in this sample encode the identical CDR3. This chain joins TRBV5-1 and TRBJ1-2, with 9 nucleotides matching TRBD1. The CDR3 covers 14 residues. Germline V gene data show CDR1 as SGHRS and CDR2 as YFSETQ. V dropped 4 bases and J dropped 2; count of bases not matched to a gene: 3. The CDR3, as DNA: TGCGCCAGCAGCCCGGGACAGGGAAACTATGGCTACACCTTC. Protein sequence: CASSPGQGNYGYTF. Full variable domain (rest looked up from reference TRBV5-1 and TRBJ1-2): KAGVTQTPRYLIKTRGQQVTLSCSPISGHRSVSWYQQTPGQGLQFLFEYFSETQRNKGNFPGRFSGRQFSNSRSEMNVSTLELGDSALYLCASSPGQGNYGYTFGSGTRLTVV.